The 24 T cell receptor beta chains below were found in one sample sequenced in a study of blood T cell repertoires in COVID-19. Sequenced by immunoSEQ multiplex PCR; TCRdb stores in-frame clones only, minus some. The data show about 170,000 clones, with around 85% seen just once and approximately 9.9% held by the top ten. The sequencing sample was made of peripheral blood. The origin of the receptors is a woman in her sixties or seventies with COVID-19, enrolled during active disease.

Only one count was recorded for this clone. The gene calls are TRBV19 and TRBJ2-6; D remains ambiguous. The CDR3 consists of 18 residues. V was shortened by 0 bases and J by 2 bases, with 14 bases between the two germline ends. In germline, CDR1 is LNHDA, CDR2 SQIVND (reference sequence). The CDR3 spells CASSIDPQASTGANVLTF. In DNA, the CDR3 is TGTGCCAGTAGTATAGATCCCCAAGCTTCGACTGGGGCCAACGTCCTGACTTTC.

On this clone: Other nucleotide sequences from this sample produce the same CDR3. The genes are TRBV3-1 (or the pseudogene TRBV3-2) and TRBJ2-5; D perhaps matches TRBD1 (6 bases). From germline, CDR1 is LGHDT and CDR2 YNNKEL (reference sequence). CDR3 length equals 17 residues. The V and J ends lost 0 bases and 5 bases respectively, with 19 bases between them. CDR3 DNA: TGTGCCAGCAGCCAAGATTTTGGGGGCCGAGGAGCCGAGACCCAGTACTTC. Translation: CASSQDFGGRGAETQYF.

The chain uses TRBV7-9 and TRBJ2-5, with 11 nucleotides matching TRBD2. Losses at the gene ends were 5 bases for V and 1 base for J; bases not matched to a gene: 3. CDR3 size: 15 residues. Germline loops: CDR1 SEHNR, CDR2 FQNEAQ (reference sequence). CDR3 nucleotide sequence: TGTGCCAGCAGCCCCGGACTAGCGGGCCAAGAGACCCAGTACTTC. The encoded protein is CASSPGLAGQETQYF.

J is TRBJ2-5 and V is TRBV7-9; weak D call: TRBD2 (6 bases). Germline CDR1 reads SEHNR; CDR2 reads FQNEAQ (reference sequence). V lost 5 bases and J lost 3, with 10 bases in between. This CDR3 has 13 residues. CDR3 bases: TGTGCCAGCAGCCCCGGGACTGAAGAGACCCAGTACTTC. The encoded protein is CASSPGTEETQYF.

The chain combines TRBV12-5 with TRBJ2-7; TRBD1 might be the D (6 bases). The CDR3 contains 14 residues. Germline V gene data show CDR1 as LGHNT and CDR2 as FRNRAP. The V and J ends lost 5 bases and 0 bases respectively, with 11 bases between them. The CDR3: CASGPRGHSYEQYF. In nucleotides, the CDR3 is TGTGCTAGTGGTCCCCGGGGACACTCCTACGAGCAGTACTTC.

The chain couples TRBV3-1 (or the pseudogene TRBV3-2) to TRBJ1-5; no clear D gene. Trimming shortened V by 4 bases and J by 3 bases, and 4 bases separated the two germline ends. CDR1 is LGHDT and CDR2 is YNNKEL in the germline V gene (reference sequence). The CDR3 has 12 amino acids. In nucleotides, the CDR3 is TGTGCCAGCAGCCTCTCCAATCAGCCCCAGCATTTT. Its protein is CASSLSNQPQHF.

V usage is TRBV7-2 and J usage is TRBJ2-7; the match to TRBD2 covers 13 bases. From germline, CDR1 is SGHTA and CDR2 FQGNSA. This CDR3 is 15 amino acids long. Germline trimming cut 1 base from V and 6 bases from J; bases unmatched to any gene: 3. The CDR3 region is CASSLGLAGGSEQYF. The CDR3, as DNA: TGTGCCAGCAGCTTAGGACTAGCGGGAGGTAGCGAGCAGTACTTC. The full variable domain, its missing parts supplied by reference TRBV7-2 and TRBJ2-7, is GAGVSQSPSNKVTEKGKDVELRCDPISGHTALYWYRQSLGQGLEFLIYFQGNSAPDKSGLPSDRFSAERTGGSVSTLTIQRTQQEDSAVYLCASSLGLAGGSEQYFGPGTRLTVT.

This clone occurred once. J is TRBJ2-1 and V is TRBV11-2, with 10 bases identical to TRBD2. V lost 3 bases and J lost 6; bases outside the gene matches: 2. Germline CDR1 and CDR2: SGHAT and FQNNGV. The CDR3 loop spans 14 amino acids. The CDR3 region is CASSLQREGNEQFF. CDR3 DNA sequence: TGTGCCAGCAGCTTGCAGCGGGAGGGCAATGAGCAGTTCTTC.

The V call is TRBV3-1 (or the pseudogene TRBV3-2), the J call TRBJ2-7; D not resolved. V lost 2 bases to trimming and J lost 3 bases, with 8 bases between them. Germline CDR1 reads LGHDT; CDR2 reads YNNKEL (reference sequence). The CDR3 consists of 13 residues. DNA for the CDR3: TGTGCCAGCAGCCAACTGGCTAGCTACGAGCAGTACTTC. Residues: CASSQLASYEQYF.

This rearrangement joins TRBV15 to TRBJ1-2; D might be TRBD1 (6 bases). Germline loops: CDR1 LNHNV, CDR2 YYDKDF (reference sequence). The V gene lost 0 bases and the J gene lost 8 bases, with 13 bases spanning the gap. The CDR3 runs to 14 residues. The DNA for the CDR3 is TGTGCCACCAGCAGAGACGGGCAGGGGAAGGGCTACACCTTC. Its protein product is CATSRDGQGKGYTF.

The rearrangement uses TRBV6-5 and TRBJ1-1; D call uncertain. Germline V gene data show CDR1 as MNHEY and CDR2 as SVGAGI. V was clipped by 3 bases and J by 11 bases, with 10 bases between them. This CDR3 has 11 residues. The CDR3 loop reads CASSYKNVAFF. CDR3 bases: TGTGCCAGCAGTTATAAAAATGTGGCTTTCTTT.

V and J are TRBV19 and TRBJ1-1; 8 nucleotides agree with TRBD1. The CDR3 length is 15 residues. CDR1 is LNHDA, CDR2 SQIVND, per germline (reference sequence). J lost 1 base, V lost 5 bases, and 6 bases had no gene match. CDR3 in amino acids: CASSPRQGRNTEAFF. Here the CDR3 DNA reads TGTGCCAGTAGTCCACGACAGGGGCGGAACACTGAAGCTTTCTTT.

Written as DNA, the CDR3 is TGTGCCAGCTCTAATACAGGGGGGGTCCCCTCCTACGAGCAGTACTTC. This sequence encodes CASSNTGGVPSYEQYF. This sequence joins TRBV7-9 and TRBJ2-7; possibly TRBD1 for D (8 bases). Trimming left V 8 bases short and J 0 bases short, with 20 bases between. Germline CDR1 and CDR2: SEHNR and FQNEAQ (reference sequence). There are 16 residues in the CDR3.

The chain couples TRBV15 to TRBJ1-6; D possibly corresponds to TRBD1 (5 bases). With 3 bases removed from V and 4 bases from J, the gap between germline ends came to 10 bases. CDR1 and CDR2 from the germline V gene are LNHNV and YYDKDF (reference sequence). The CDR3 contains 15 residues. The CDR3 nucleotides read TGTGCCACCAGCAGGGGGCGAGATTATAATTCACCCCTCCACTTT. It codes for CATSRGRDYNSPLHF.

The chain uses TRBV5-1 and TRBJ2-4; D may be TRBD2 (5 bases). Germline lookup yields CDR1 SGHRS and CDR2 YFSETQ. This CDR3 has 16 residues. V was shortened by 3 bases and J by 0 bases, with 13 bases between the two germline ends. The CDR3 here is CASSSGERLAKNIQYF. The DNA of the CDR3 is TGCGCCAGCAGCTCCGGGGAGCGGCTAGCCAAAAACATTCAGTACTTC.

The rearrangement joins TRBV27 to TRBJ2-5; the match to TRBD2 covers 8 bases. V was pared by 6 bases and J by 2 bases, with 8 bases of the junction left unmatched. CDR1 and CDR2 (germline): MNHEY, SMNVEV (reference sequence). This CDR3 is built from 15 residues. CDR3 nucleotides: TGTGCCAGCAGGGCGGGGGGATCCACTCAAGAGACCCAGTACTTC. It translates to CASRAGGSTQETQYF.

The chain links TRBV6-2 or TRBV6-3 to TRBJ2-7; 11 bases map to TRBD2. The CDR3 loop spans 14 amino acids. The V and J ends lost 6 bases and 8 bases, in that order; junction bases with no gene match: 9. Germline V gene sequence: CDR1 MNHEY, CDR2 SVGEGT. CDR3 loop: CASSRLAGPLKQYF. In DNA, the CDR3 is TGTGCCAGCAGCCGACTAGCGGGGCCTTTGAAGCAGTACTTC.

The chain recombines TRBV27 with TRBJ1-5; D possibly corresponds to TRBD1 (6 bases). Germline V gives CDR1 MNHEY, CDR2 SMNVEV (reference sequence). The CDR3 loop spans 14 amino acids. V lost 5 bases, J lost 7 bases, and 15 bases lay in between. The CDR3 here is CASSPYRVIQPQHF. The CDR3 DNA is TGTGCCAGCAGTCCGTACAGGGTTATCCAGCCCCAGCATTTT.

The CDR3 DNA reads TGTGCCAGCAGCTCAGGACAGGATCTCTATGGCTACACCTTC. Encoded protein: CASSSGQDLYGYTF. The gene calls are TRBV7-2 and TRBJ1-2; 7 bases line up with TRBD1. This CDR3 contains 14 residues. V lost 4 bases and J lost 4; bases outside the gene matches: 6. Germline values: CDR1 SGHTA, CDR2 FQGNSA.

V and J are TRBV28 and TRBJ1-2; D may be TRBD1 (6 bases). Germline V gene lookup returns CDR1 MDHEN and CDR2 SYDVKM. V was pared by 5 bases and J by 5 bases, with 18 bases between. This CDR3 region has 15 residues. This chain's CDR3 is CASSLIGQTLYGYTF. In DNA form, the CDR3 reads TGTGCCAGCAGTCTAATTGGACAGACGCTATATGGCTACACCTTC.

The chain is built from TRBV24-1 and TRBJ2-3; D perhaps matches TRBD1 (5 bases). Trimming left V 7 bases short and J 3 bases short, with 10 bases between. The CDR3 contains 13 residues. Germline V lookup: CDR1 KGHDR, CDR2 SFDVKD. The CDR3 reads CATRRQITDTQYF. CDR3 sequence (DNA): TGTGCCACCAGAAGACAGATAACAGATACGCAGTATTTT.

V gene TRBV7-2 combines with J gene TRBJ2-7; maybe TRBD1 (5 bases). V lost 0 bases and J 2 bases, leaving 8 bases between the germline ends. Germline V gene data show CDR1 as SGHTA and CDR2 as FQGNSA. CDR3 length: 14 residues. For the CDR3, the DNA is TGTGCCAGCAGCTTAGCAGGGGCACCCTACGAGCAGTACTTC. This encodes CASSLAGAPYEQYF.

This clone came up a few times. This chain joins TRBV29-1 and TRBJ2-2; 9 bases align to TRBD2. J was trimmed by 1 base and V by 4 bases; bases with no gene match: 13. The CDR3 runs 18 residues. The germline V gene has CDR1 SQVTM and CDR2 ANQGSEA. The CDR3 sequence: CSVVLVTSGPLNTGELFF. The CDR3 coding sequence is TGCAGCGTTGTTTTGGTGACTAGCGGACCTTTGAACACCGGGGAGCTGTTTTTT.

The V and J genes are TRBV21-1 and TRBJ1-6; the table assigns TRBD1, which was not confirmed against the DNA. TRBV21-1 is noted as a pseudogene. CDR3 length: 17 amino acids. The CDR3 loop is CASSGSLRRQGHSPLHF. In DNA, the CDR3 is TGTGCCAGCAGCGGTTCGCTCCGGAGACAGGGGCATTCACCCCTCCACTTT.